A selection of T cell receptor beta chains follows, all from one sample in a study of blood T cell repertoires in COVID-19. The assay was immunoSEQ multiplex PCR, and TCRdb's table has in-frame clones only and misses some. The sample has some 190,000 clones, over 75% seen once. The sequenced sample consisted of peripheral blood. The receptors were sampled from a woman in her 40s who had recovered from COVID-19. Each CDR3 is given with its conserved first and last residue. D genes are given only for firm matches. Part of the rows lack a size; the others show once, few, many or a class for expanded clones.

j_gene	d_gene	v_gene	abundance	CDR3aa	CDR3nt
TRBJ1-1	NA	TRBV2	NA	CASSVRRDTEAFF	TGTGCCAGCAGTGTACGGAGGGACACTGAAGCTTTCTTT
TRBJ2-7	NA	TRBV9	NA	CASSTSGVSSYEQYF	TGTGCCAGCAGCACATCAGGGGTATCATCCTACGAGCAGTACTTC
TRBJ1-1	NA	TRBV6-5	NA	CASSLTRLAEAFF	TGTGCCAGCAGTTTAACGAGGTTGGCTGAAGCTTTCTTT
TRBJ1-5	NA	TRBV6-2/TRBV6-3	NA	CASSYFTGRNQPQHF	TGTGCCAGCAGTTACTTCACAGGGCGTAATCAGCCCCAGCATTTT
TRBJ2-3	TRBD2	TRBV6-2/TRBV6-3	NA	CASSLMTSVTDTQYF	TGTGCCAGCAGTTTGATGACTAGCGTCACAGATACGCAGTATTTT
TRBJ2-3	NA	TRBV3-1/TRBV3-2	NA	CASSQVNTQYF	TGTGCCAGCAGCCAAGTTAATACGCAGTATTTT
TRBJ2-5	NA	TRBV9	NA	CASSVGQSKETQYF	TGTGCCAGCAGCGTAGGACAGTCTAAAGAGACCCAGTACTTC
TRBJ1-2	TRBD1	TRBV29-1	NA	CSVGDRGTANYGYTF	TGCAGCGTTGGGGACAGGGGGACCGCTAACTATGGCTACACCTTC
TRBJ2-1	NA	TRBV6-2/TRBV6-3	few	CASSYSDTSSYNEQFF	TGTGCCAGCAGTTACTCCGACACGAGCTCCTACAATGAGCAGTTCTTC
TRBJ2-5	NA	TRBV6-5	NA	CASTNTGLQGETQYF	TGTGCCAGCACTAACACAGGACTCCAGGGGGAGACCCAGTACTTC
TRBJ2-1	TRBD2	TRBV27	NA	CASSPRGTSGLAYNEQFF	TGTGCCAGCAGTCCCAGGGGGACTAGCGGGCTAGCGTACAATGAGCAGTTCTTC
TRBJ2-1	TRBD2	TRBV7-9	NA	CASSFSGSGIYEQFF	TGTGCCAGCAGCTTTTCAGGTAGCGGGATCTATGAGCAGTTCTTC
TRBJ2-7	TRBD2	TRBV18	NA	CASSPRGEGQYYEQYF	TGTGCCAGCTCACCACGGGGGGAGGGCCAGTACTACGAGCAGTACTTC
TRBJ2-2	NA	TRBV7-9	NA	CASETLRIPNTGELFF	TGTGCCAGTGAGACACTCCGAATACCGAACACCGGGGAGCTGTTTTTT
TRBJ2-7	TRBD2	TRBV6-5	NA	CASSYGTSGDSYEQYF	TGTGCCAGCAGTTACGGGACTAGCGGAGACTCCTACGAGCAGTACTTC
TRBJ2-1	TRBD2	TRBV6-5	NA	CASSYGSWGGNEQFF	TGTGCCAGCAGTTACGGATCCTGGGGAGGGAATGAGCAGTTCTTC
TRBJ1-2	NA	TRBV12-3/TRBV12-4	NA	CASSPRGYGYTF	TGTGCCAGCAGTCCTCGGGGCTATGGCTACACCTTC
TRBJ1-1	TRBD1	TRBV6-4	NA	CASTHRGLNTEAFF	TGTGCCAGCACCCATAGGGGGCTGAACACTGAAGCTTTCTTT
TRBJ2-5	NA	TRBV6-5	NA	CASSYSYGDPETQYF	TGTGCCAGCAGTTACTCGTACGGGGATCCGGAGACCCAGTACTTC
TRBJ1-1	NA	TRBV27	NA	CASSFALRGTEAFF	TGTGCCAGCAGTTTTGCACTCAGGGGCACTGAAGCTTTCTTT
TRBJ2-3	NA	TRBV7-3	once	CASSQKLAGPDTQYF	TGTGCCAGCAGCCAGAAACTCGCGGGGCCAGATACGCAGTATTTT